Following are 21 T cell receptor beta chains from one sample sequenced in a study of blood T cell repertoires in COVID-19. Assay used: immunoSEQ multiplex PCR; TCRdb lists only in-frame clones, some missing. This table has a few hundred thousand clones, roughly nine tenths appearing once. The specimen sequenced was PBMCs or T cells enriched from blood (not recorded which). All receptors come from a woman between 40 and 50 years old who had recovered from COVID-19.

The V call is TRBV5-8, the J call TRBJ2-3; 9 bases map to TRBD2. The CDR3 extends over 16 amino acids. V dropped 0 bases and J dropped 5; count of bases not matched to a gene: 7. Germline V gives CDR1 SGHTS, CDR2 YDEGEE. In DNA, the CDR3 is TGTGCCAGCAGCTTGGTGGCGGGAGGGCGGGAAGATACGCAGTATTTT. It specifies CASSLVAGGREDTQYF.

The rearrangement joins TRBV7-2 to TRBJ2-7, with 9 nucleotides matching TRBD2. Looked up from germline, CDR1 is SGHTA and CDR2 is FQGNSA. The CDR3 is 16 residues long. V lost 5 bases and J lost 3; bases outside the gene matches: 11. The CDR3 protein is CASSPMRGLAFYEQYF. The CDR3 DNA reads as TGTGCCAGCAGCCCCATGCGGGGACTAGCCTTCTACGAGCAGTACTTC.

This chain uses TRBV7-2 with TRBJ1-5; 7 nucleotides match TRBD1. This CDR3 region has 15 residues. CDR1 is SGHTA and CDR2 is FQGNSA in the germline V gene. Unmatched junction bases numbered 7, after V lost 4 bases and J lost 4 bases. As DNA, the CDR3 is TGTGCCAGCAGCTCCCAGACAGGGCGAAATCAGCCCCAGCATTTT. Residues: CASSSQTGRNQPQHF. Full variable domain (missing parts from reference TRBV7-2 and TRBJ1-5): GAGVSQSPSNKVTEKGKDVELRCDPISGHTALYWYRQSLGQGLEFLIYFQGNSAPDKSGLPSDRFSAERTGGSVSTLTIQRTQQEDSAVYLCASSSQTGRNQPQHFGDGTRLSIL.

This chain connects TRBV10-3 to TRBJ2-1, with D perhaps matching TRBD2 (5 bases). The CDR3 extends over 15 amino acids. Trimming cost V 6 bases and J 0 bases, with 12 bases left between them. Germline assignment: CDR1 ENHRY and CDR2 SYGVKD. Here the CDR3 DNA reads TGTGCCATCAGGGGAACGGGGAGCTCCTACAATGAGCAGTTCTTC. Its translation: CAIRGTGSSYNEQFF.

The rearrangement uses TRBV7-8 and TRBJ2-5; D is unclear. Germline V gene data show CDR1 as SGHVS and CDR2 as FQNEAQ. V was cut by 6 bases and J by 5 bases, with 25 bases left in between. The CDR3 consists of 17 residues. CDR3 in DNA: TGTGCCAGCAGACCACCGCGCCAGGTCAGCAAATGGGAGACCCAGTACTTC. This codes for CASRPPRQVSKWETQYF.

The chain uses TRBV28 and TRBJ2-6, with D possibly being TRBD1 (6 bases). Germline CDR1 and CDR2: MDHEN and SYDVKM. The V gene lost 5 bases and the J gene lost 0 bases, with 23 bases spanning the gap. The CDR3 extends over 20 amino acids. The CDR3 region is CASSPQYRTDADSGANVLTF. CDR3 nucleotide sequence: TGTGCCAGCAGTCCACAATACAGGACAGACGCTGACTCTGGGGCCAACGTCCTGACTTTC.

Written as DNA, the CDR3 is TGTGCCAGTAGTGTGTTCTTTCCCCCTGGGGCCAACGTCCTGACTTTC. Its protein product is CASSVFFPPGANVLTF. The rearrangement joins TRBV19 to TRBJ2-6, with unresolved D. This CDR3 comprises 16 residues. The V gene's germline CDR1 is LNHDA and CDR2 SQIVND (reference sequence). V lost 5 bases and J 2 bases, leaving 13 bases between the germline ends.

V and J are TRBV25-1 and TRBJ1-1, with D tentatively TRBD1 (5 bases). V was clipped by 6 bases and J by 0 bases, with 8 bases between them. In germline, CDR1 is MGHDK, CDR2 SYGVNS. This CDR3 contains 13 residues. CDR3: CASRDNMNTEAFF. The CDR3 region has the DNA TGTGCCAGCAGGGACAATATGAACACTGAAGCTTTCTTT.

This clone was counted a single time. The CDR3 nucleotides are TGTGCCAGCAGCCCCCCCGGTGGTTCACCCCTCCACTTT. Translation gives CASSPPGGSPLHF. The gene calls are TRBV5-4 and TRBJ1-6; D call uncertain. Trimming took off 4 bases at V and 9 bases at J, with 11 bases between the two ends. CDR1 SGHNT and CDR2 YYREEE come from the germline V gene (reference sequence). There are 13 residues in the CDR3.

This chain uses TRBV3-1 (or the pseudogene TRBV3-2) with TRBJ2-5; no firm D call. V was pared by 4 bases and J by 2 bases, with 14 bases between. The CDR3 is made up of 15 amino acids. Germline loops: CDR1 LGHDT, CDR2 YNNKEL (reference sequence). The CDR3 spells CASSPSLGRQETQYF. CDR3 sequence (DNA): TGTGCCAGCAGCCCATCCCTCGGCAGGCAAGAGACCCAGTACTTC.

CDR3 sequence: CATSPGQGHHNEQFF. The CDR3 DNA sequence: TGTGCCACCAGCCCCGGACAGGGGCATCACAATGAGCAGTTCTTC. The chain is built from TRBV15 and TRBJ2-1; TRBD1 aligns across 9 bases. This CDR3 has 15 residues. V lost 5 bases to trimming and J lost 5 bases; unmatched junction nucleotides: 7. The germline gives CDR1 LNHNV, CDR2 YYDKDF (reference sequence).

The gene calls are TRBV29-1 and TRBJ1-1, with 9 bases identical to TRBD1. Germline CDR1 is SQVTM and CDR2 is ANQGSEA. The CDR3 loop spans 12 amino acids. The V and J ends lost 6 bases and 4 bases, in that order; junction bases with no gene match: 3. For the CDR3, the DNA is TGCAGCGTGGCGACAGGGGGCACTGAAGCTTTCTTT. This encodes CSVATGGTEAFF.

The chain carries TRBV23-1 and TRBJ1-1; D unclear. TRBV23-1 is treated as an ORF (open reading frame) with a function not yet certain. The CDR3 is made up of 12 amino acids. V was pared by 6 bases and J by 5 bases, with 10 bases between. CDR3 bases: TGCGCCAGCAGGGTGAGAGATACTGAAGCTTTCTTT. Its translation is CASRVRDTEAFF.

This clone was seen at least ten times. This chain uses TRBV11-3 with TRBJ2-3; the match to TRBD2 covers 10 bases. Germline CDR1 SGHNT, CDR2 YENEEA. There are 15 residues in the CDR3. Trimming cost V 4 bases and J 4 bases; bases outside gene matches: 5. This CDR3 is CASSSGTSDPDTQYF. The CDR3, as DNA: TGTGCCAGCAGCTCCGGGACTAGCGACCCAGATACGCAGTATTTT. Based on the CDR3 plus reference TRBV11-3 and TRBJ2-3, the full variable domain is EAGVVQSPRYKIIEKKQPVAFWCNPISGHNTLYWYLQNLGQGPELLIRYENEEAVDDSQLPKDRFSAERLKGVDSTLKIQPAELGDSAVYLCASSSGTSDPDTQYFGPGTRLTVL.

The rearrangement links TRBV2 to TRBJ1-4, with D unclear. V lost 7 bases and J lost 5, with 11 bases in between. The CDR3 runs to 13 residues. Germline values: CDR1 SNHLY, CDR2 FYNNEI. The CDR3 DNA is TGTGCCAGCAACCCCGGAGGGAATGAAAAACTGTTTTTT. Translated, it gives CASNPGGNEKLFF.

The rearrangement uses TRBV4-2 and TRBJ2-5; D is perhaps TRBD2 (5 bases). Trimming took off 0 bases at V and 0 bases at J, with 8 bases between the two ends. Germline CDR1 is LGHNA and CDR2 is YNFKEQ. The CDR3 length is 15 residues. The CDR3 is CASSQDMGDQETQYF. DNA of the CDR3: TGTGCCAGCAGCCAAGATATGGGAGACCAAGAGACCCAGTACTTC.

The rearrangement links TRBV19 to TRBJ1-2, with a tentative D call TRBD1 (6 bases). V was shortened by 11 bases and J by 0 bases, with 13 bases between the two germline ends. Per germline, CDR1 LNHDA and CDR2 SQIVND (reference sequence). The CDR3 has 13 amino acids. The CDR3 is CASQGPPNYGYTF. The DNA for the CDR3 is TGTGCCTCCCAGGGGCCCCCTAACTATGGCTACACCTTC.

The chain has TRBV11-2 and TRBJ2-3; no clear D gene. V was pared by 5 bases and J by 4 bases, with 10 bases between. The germline gives CDR1 SGHAT, CDR2 FQNNGV. The CDR3 has 13 residues. The CDR3 region is CASSPEVSDTQYF. CDR3 coding DNA: TGTGCCAGCAGCCCAGAGGTGTCAGATACGCAGTATTTT.

V gene TRBV4-1 combines with J gene TRBJ2-3; tentative D call: TRBD2 (6 bases). This CDR3 is 17 amino acids long. Looked up from germline, CDR1 is MGHRA and CDR2 is YSYEKL. Deletions cut 1 base from V and 6 bases from J, with 20 bases between. CDR3 in amino acids: CASSQGNLGGPGDTQYF. In DNA form, the CDR3 reads TGCGCCAGCAGCCAAGGAAATCTCGGAGGGCCCGGGGATACGCAGTATTTT.

V gene TRBV27 combines with J gene TRBJ1-1, with 7 bases that match TRBD1. V lost 4 bases to trimming and J lost 4 bases; unmatched junction nucleotides: 9. Germline V gene sequence: CDR1 MNHEY, CDR2 SMNVEV (reference sequence). The CDR3 is made up of 15 amino acids. The chain's CDR3 is CASSSPTGPATEAFF. CDR3 DNA sequence: TGTGCCAGCAGTTCTCCGACAGGGCCTGCCACTGAAGCTTTCTTT.

The chain joins TRBV7-2 to TRBJ2-7; D perhaps matches TRBD2 (6 bases). The CDR3 runs 15 residues. Germline V CDR1 and CDR2: SGHTA, FQGNSA. V lost 3 bases to trimming and J lost 0 bases, with 12 bases between them. The CDR3 here is CASSLGGANSYEQYF. In nucleotides, the CDR3 is TGTGCCAGCAGCTTGGGCGGGGCCAACTCCTACGAGCAGTACTTC.